A single sample is the source of the 16 T cell receptor beta chains below, sequenced in a study of CXCR3-negative and CXCR3-positive naive CD8 T cells. Study-wide results and caveats: CXCR3-positive naive cells carried more hydrophobic TRB CDR3s than CXCR3-negative ones.

These receptors are not linked to any known antigen. Libraries of TRB cDNA were made by 5' RACE and carried UMIs. TCRdb reprocessed the 5' RACE reads and keeps a single row for each CDR3 protein, giving no DNA. The sample table sets out roughly 55,000 distinct CDR3 sequences. Input material: naive CXCR3+ CD8+ T cells from blood. Specified subset: CD45RO-CCR7+CD27+CD95- naive CD8+ T cells expressing CXCR3 (TNR3+). The receptors were sampled from a human donor in good health. Some clones in this sample may be carry-over from other donors' samples.

The rearrangement joins TRBV12-5 to TRBJ1-5; there is no DNA to check the TCRdb D call of TRBD1. The CDR3 is made up of 14 amino acids. Germline CDR1 and CDR2: LGHNT and FRNRAP. The CDR3 reads CASGLGAINQPQHF.

J is TRBJ2-5 and V is TRBV7-2; absent DNA, TCRdb's TRBD2 call cannot be checked. CDR1 SGHTA and CDR2 FQGNSA come from the germline V gene. The CDR3 is 18 amino acids. CDR3 sequence: CASSPGLAGAVPGETQYF. Variable domain in full (rest from reference TRBV7-2 and TRBJ2-5): GAGVSQSPSNKVTEKGKDVELRCDPISGHTALYWYRQSLGQGLEFLIYFQGNSAPDKSGLPSDRFSAERTGGSVSTLTIQRTQQEDSAVYLCASSPGLAGAVPGETQYFGPGTRLLVL.

The chain recombines TRBV7-6 with TRBJ2-5. This CDR3 has 14 amino acids. Germline CDR1 SGHVS, CDR2 FNYEAQ. The chain's CDR3 is CASSLFPRQDSQYF.

The chain links TRBV12-3 or TRBV12-4 to TRBJ1-1; TCRdb's D call, TRBD1, is unchecked because there is no DNA. The CDR3 covers 15 residues. The CDR3 sequence is CASSFPGTGMAEAFF.

The chain employs TRBV28 and TRBJ2-7; the TRBD1 assignment by TCRdb is unverifiable without DNA. The V gene's germline CDR1 is MDHEN and CDR2 SYDVKM. The length of the CDR3 is 14 residues. This CDR3 is CASRRRDRGAEQYF.

The rearrangement uses TRBV20-1 and TRBJ2-7; with no DNA, the TCRdb D assignment of TRBD1 cannot be verified. This CDR3 has 13 residues. Germline V CDR1 and CDR2: DFQATT, SNEGSKA (reference sequence). The CDR3 reads CSASGGRAYEQYF.

This chain joins TRBV6-2 or TRBV6-3 and TRBJ2-7; without DNA, the TCRdb call of TRBD1 cannot be checked. Germline V gives CDR1 MNHEY, CDR2 SVGEGT. The length of the CDR3 is 17 residues. The CDR3 here is CASSYGGGQGNFYEQYF.

J is TRBJ2-7 and V is TRBV11-3; TCRdb gives TRBD2 as the D gene, but with no DNA this cannot be confirmed. The CDR3 is made up of 14 amino acids. Germline CDR1 is SGHNT and CDR2 is YENEEA. The CDR3 reads CASSSAGGIYEQYF.

The CDR3 loop reads CASTREPRAGETQYF. V and J are TRBV7-9 and TRBJ2-5; TCRdb gives TRBD1 as the D gene, but with no DNA this cannot be confirmed. The CDR3 runs 15 residues. In germline, CDR1 is SEHNR, CDR2 FQNEAQ (reference sequence).

V gene TRBV4-2 combines with J gene TRBJ2-5. CDR1 is LGHNA, CDR2 YNFKEQ, per germline. The CDR3 has 13 residues. The CDR3 loop is CASSQDSQETQYF.

The gene calls are TRBV6-2 or TRBV6-3 and TRBJ2-5; the D gene TCRdb calls, TRBD1, cannot be checked with no DNA. This CDR3 is 14 amino acids long. CDR1 and CDR2 (germline): MNHEY, SVGEGT. CDR3 amino acids: CASKDRIRWETQYF.

The chain uses TRBV29-1 and TRBJ2-7; TCRdb's D gene call, TRBD1, goes unchecked for lack of DNA. Germline loops: CDR1 SQVTM, CDR2 ANQGSEA. CDR3 length equals 15 residues. The CDR3 reads CSVVGTVPTDYEQYF.

This chain links TRBV10-3 with TRBJ1-5; as DNA is missing, the TRBD1 call by TCRdb cannot be tested. From germline, CDR1 is ENHRY and CDR2 SYGVKD. The CDR3 is 13 residues long. The CDR3 protein is CAISDDGRQPQHF.

This chain joins TRBV6-5 and TRBJ1-1. The germline CDR1 and CDR2 sequences are MNHEY and SVGAGI. The CDR3 has 13 residues. CDR3: CASSYDPNTEAFF.

The chain links TRBV18 to TRBJ2-4. The germline gives CDR1 KGHSH, CDR2 LQKENI. This CDR3 is 16 amino acids long. This CDR3 reads CASSTTHLPAKNIQYF.

CDR3 region: CASSRQGSTDTQYF. This chain links TRBV19 with TRBJ2-3; TCRdb indicates TRBD1, and absent DNA this call remains unverified. The germline V gene encodes CDR1 LNHDA and CDR2 SQIVND (reference sequence). This CDR3 has 14 amino acids.